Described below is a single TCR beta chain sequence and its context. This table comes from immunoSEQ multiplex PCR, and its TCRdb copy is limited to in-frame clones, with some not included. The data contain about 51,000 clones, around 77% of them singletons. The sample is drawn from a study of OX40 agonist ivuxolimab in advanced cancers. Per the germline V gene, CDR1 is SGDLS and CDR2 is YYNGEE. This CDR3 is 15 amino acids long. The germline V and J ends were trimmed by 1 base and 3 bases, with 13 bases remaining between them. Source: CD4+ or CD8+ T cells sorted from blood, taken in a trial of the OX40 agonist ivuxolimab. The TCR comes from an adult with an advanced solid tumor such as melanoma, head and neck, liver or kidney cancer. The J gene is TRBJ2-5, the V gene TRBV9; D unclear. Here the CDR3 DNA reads TGTGCCAGCAGCGTATCTACCCATTTAAAAGAGACCCAGTACTTC. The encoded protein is CASSVSTHLKETQYF.